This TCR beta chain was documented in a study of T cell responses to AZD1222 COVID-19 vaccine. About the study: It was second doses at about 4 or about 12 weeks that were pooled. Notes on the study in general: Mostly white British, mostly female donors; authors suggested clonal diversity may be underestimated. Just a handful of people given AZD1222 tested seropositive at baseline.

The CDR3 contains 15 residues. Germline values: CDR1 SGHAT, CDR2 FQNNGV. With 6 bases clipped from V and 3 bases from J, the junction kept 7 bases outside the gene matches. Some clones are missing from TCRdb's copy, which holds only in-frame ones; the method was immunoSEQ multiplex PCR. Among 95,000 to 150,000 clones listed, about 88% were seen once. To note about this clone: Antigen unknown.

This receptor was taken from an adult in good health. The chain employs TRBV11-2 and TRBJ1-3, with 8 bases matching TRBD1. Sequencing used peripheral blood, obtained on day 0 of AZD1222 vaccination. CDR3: CASRQSQGDGNTIYF. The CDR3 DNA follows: TGTGCCAGCAGACAGTCACAGGGGGATGGAAACACCATATATTTT.